One sample yielded the 19 T cell receptor beta chains listed below, sequenced in a study of OX40 agonist ivuxolimab in advanced cancers. Generated by immunoSEQ multiplex PCR, the TCRdb table keeps only in-frame clones and is missing some. The top ten hold about 22% of the sample, which has fewer than 30,000 clones, around nine tenths seen once. The starting material was CD4+ or CD8+ T cells sorted from blood, obtained in a trial of the OX40 agonist ivuxolimab. These receptors all come from an adult with an advanced solid tumor such as melanoma, head and neck, liver or kidney cancer.

This chain links TRBV5-6 with TRBJ2-7, with a tentative D call TRBD1 (7 bases). Per germline, CDR1 SGHDT and CDR2 YYEEEE. The length of the CDR3 is 15 residues. V was clipped by 5 bases and J by 1 base, with 16 bases between them. DNA of the CDR3: TGTGCCAGCAGTTGGTTGACAGGGAGGTCCTACGAGCAGTACTTC. Its protein is CASSWLTGRSYEQYF. Full variable domain (outside the CDR3, taken from reference TRBV5-6 and TRBJ2-7): DAGVTQSPTHLIKTRGQQVTLRCSPKSGHDTVSWYQQALGQGPQFIFQYYEEEERQRGNFPDRFSGHQFPNYSSELNVNALLLGDSALYLCASSWLTGRSYEQYFGPGTRLTVT.

The CDR3, as DNA: TGTGCCTGGAGTGTAGAACGCGCTAGCACAGATACGCAGTATTTT. Translation: CAWSVERASTDTQYF. The chain uses TRBV30 and TRBJ2-3; D is unresolved. Germline V lookup: CDR1 GTSNPN, CDR2 SVGIG (reference sequence). Trimming took off 0 bases at V and 0 bases at J, with 10 bases between the two ends. The CDR3 consists of 15 residues.

V usage is TRBV11-2 and J usage is TRBJ2-7; unclear D gene. The CDR3 loop spans 15 amino acids. Germline V gene data show CDR1 as SGHAT and CDR2 as FQNNGV. With 2 bases removed from V and 3 bases from J, the gap between germline ends came to 14 bases. The DNA of the CDR3 is TGTGCCAGCAGCTTAATACAAACCGTAATCTACGAGCAGTACTTC. Protein sequence: CASSLIQTVIYEQYF.

This clone is medium-sized. This sequence joins TRBV4-3 and TRBJ2-7; 9 bases align to TRBD2. The ends lost 0 bases at V and 2 bases at J; junction bases unmatched: 5. The CDR3 consists of 16 residues. CDR1 and CDR2 (germline): LGHNA, YSLEER. The DNA of the CDR3 is TGCGCCAGCAGCCAAGATATCGAGCGGGGGGCCTACGAGCAGTACTTC. Its translation: CASSQDIERGAYEQYF.

This clone showed up just once. The chain has TRBV6-5 and TRBJ2-3, with D maybe TRBD2 (5 bases). The CDR3 has 15 amino acids. Germline V CDR1 and CDR2: MNHEY, SVGAGI. Between the trimmed V and J ends, which lost 2 bases and 9 bases, there was a span of 18 bases. The CDR3 nucleotides read TGTGCCAGCAGTTACGACTCAACAGCCCCGGGGACGCAGTATTTT. It yields the protein CASSYDSTAPGTQYF.

V and J are TRBV2 and TRBJ2-5; 11 bases match TRBD1. The assigned J gene may be wrong: the sequence end matches TRBJ2-7 better. This CDR3 region has 13 residues. Germline V gene lookup returns CDR1 SNHLY and CDR2 FYNNEI. The CDR3 DNA reads TGTGCCAGTTGGACAGGGGGCTATTACGAGCAGTACTTC. It encodes CASWTGGYYEQYF.

In this sample, this clone turned up a few times. The chain uses TRBV27 and TRBJ1-1, with D possibly matching TRBD1 (6 bases). The V end lost 6 bases, the J end lost 3 bases, and 14 bases lay between the germline ends. Germline V CDR1 and CDR2: MNHEY, SMNVEV (reference sequence). This CDR3 spans 14 amino acids. The CDR3 nucleotides are TGTGCCAGCAGCGCCAACAGGGTAGACACTGAAGCTTTCTTT. Protein product: CASSANRVDTEAFF.

The V gene is TRBV7-2, the J gene TRBJ1-1; 7 positions agree with TRBD1. The CDR3 has 16 residues. Germline V CDR1 and CDR2: SGHTA, FQGNSA. Trimming took 5 bases from V and 4 from J; bases not matched to a gene: 13. The CDR3 sequence is CASSPEPGDRVTEAFF. DNA for the CDR3: TGTGCCAGCAGCCCGGAACCTGGCGACAGGGTCACTGAAGCTTTCTTT.

The chain couples TRBV6-5 to TRBJ2-1; 7 bases map to TRBD2. The CDR3 consists of 14 residues. In germline, CDR1 is MNHEY, CDR2 SVGAGI. Trimming at V came to 6 bases and at J to 4 bases, leaving 6 bases not matched to a gene. The CDR3 sequence is CASRPGTNYNEQFF. As DNA, the CDR3 is TGTGCCAGCAGGCCCGGGACTAATTACAATGAGCAGTTCTTC.

This chain connects TRBV9 to TRBJ1-1; possible D gene TRBD1, 5 bases. The CDR3 covers 15 residues. The V and J ends lost 3 bases and 5 bases respectively, with 17 bases between them. Per the germline V gene, CDR1 is SGDLS and CDR2 is YYNGEE. The DNA of the CDR3 is TGTGCCAGCAGCGAGGGTGGGGCGACGGTAACTGAAGCTTTCTTT. Amino acids: CASSEGGATVTEAFF.

The rearrangement links TRBV7-9 to TRBJ1-2; no clear D gene. The CDR3 covers 13 residues. V lost 1 base and J lost 4, with 7 bases in between. Germline V gene sequence: CDR1 SEHNR, CDR2 FQNEAQ (reference sequence). The DNA of the CDR3 is TGTGCCAGCAGCTTAGAGCGATCCTATGGCTACACCTTC. Translated, it gives CASSLERSYGYTF.

This clone has just a few counts. The rearrangement links TRBV9 to TRBJ1-4; maybe TRBD1 (5 bases). Germline assignment: CDR1 SGDLS and CDR2 YYNGEE. The germline V and J ends were trimmed by 3 bases and 5 bases, with 17 bases remaining between them. The length of the CDR3 is 16 residues. This CDR3 is CASSAPLGTENEKLFF. CDR3 sequence (DNA): TGTGCCAGCAGCGCCCCATTAGGGACTGAGAATGAAAAACTGTTTTTT.

The chain uses TRBV27 and TRBJ1-5; TRBD1 matches 7 bases. CDR3 length: 16 amino acids. Germline CDR1 and CDR2: MNHEY and SMNVEV (reference sequence). V shed 2 bases and J 6 bases; nucleotides not matched to a gene: 10. This CDR3 is CASSLGAGGYGQPQHF. CDR3 nucleotide sequence: TGTGCCAGCAGTTTAGGGGCAGGGGGTTATGGTCAGCCCCAGCATTTT.

V gene TRBV7-9 combines with J gene TRBJ1-2, with a possible D match to TRBD1 (6 bases). CDR1 and CDR2 (germline): SEHNR, FQNEAQ (reference sequence). V was pared by 1 base and J by 7 bases, with 7 bases between. This CDR3 region has 12 residues. The CDR3 bases are TGTGCCAGCAGCTTAGACAGGGTTGGCTACACCTTC. It translates to CASSLDRVGYTF.

The chain combines TRBV9 with TRBJ2-2; unclear D gene. CDR1 and CDR2 (germline): SGDLS, YYNGEE. The ends were cut back, 0 bases at V and 4 bases at J, with 10 bases in the middle. This CDR3 has 15 residues. The CDR3 loop reads CASSVEEFGTGELFF. CDR3 DNA sequence: TGTGCCAGCAGCGTAGAAGAGTTCGGCACCGGGGAGCTGTTTTTT.

In DNA, the CDR3 is TGTGCCAGCAGCTTACAGGGGGCCGGGAGCACTGAAGCTTTCTTT. Translation: CASSLQGAGSTEAFF. V is TRBV7-2 and J is TRBJ1-1; 8 nucleotides agree with TRBD1. CDR3 length: 15 amino acids. Trimming at V came to 2 bases and at J to 4 bases, leaving 6 bases not matched to a gene. Germline values: CDR1 SGHTA, CDR2 FQGNSA.

This clone has just one count. CDR3 DNA: TGCGCCAGCAGTTGGGGGAGGGATCAGCCCCAGCATTTT. Translating gives CASSWGRDQPQHF. V and J are TRBV4-3 and TRBJ1-5; D is possibly TRBD1 (5 bases). CDR1 and CDR2 (germline): LGHNA, YSLEER. The CDR3 is 13 residues long. Trimming left V 6 bases short and J 5 bases short, with 11 bases between.

The gene calls are TRBV15 and TRBJ1-1, with 8 bases matching TRBD1. Germline CDR1 LNHNV, CDR2 YYDKDF (reference sequence). The J segment lost 4 bases and the V segment lost 0 bases, leaving 4 bases of the junction unmatched. This CDR3 is 15 amino acids long. The CDR3 reads CATSRDRQGSTEAFF. Here the CDR3 DNA reads TGTGCCACCAGCAGAGATCGACAGGGGAGCACTGAAGCTTTCTTT.

V usage is TRBV7-8 and J usage is TRBJ2-1; 14 bases align to TRBD2. J was trimmed by 1 base and V by 5 bases; bases with no gene match: 13. This CDR3 has 20 amino acids. Germline CDR1 is SGHVS and CDR2 is FQNEAQ. The CDR3 spells CASSSLGGTSGSRSYNEQFF. CDR3 in DNA: TGTGCCAGCAGCAGCTTAGGGGGGACTAGCGGGAGTAGGTCCTACAATGAGCAGTTCTTC.